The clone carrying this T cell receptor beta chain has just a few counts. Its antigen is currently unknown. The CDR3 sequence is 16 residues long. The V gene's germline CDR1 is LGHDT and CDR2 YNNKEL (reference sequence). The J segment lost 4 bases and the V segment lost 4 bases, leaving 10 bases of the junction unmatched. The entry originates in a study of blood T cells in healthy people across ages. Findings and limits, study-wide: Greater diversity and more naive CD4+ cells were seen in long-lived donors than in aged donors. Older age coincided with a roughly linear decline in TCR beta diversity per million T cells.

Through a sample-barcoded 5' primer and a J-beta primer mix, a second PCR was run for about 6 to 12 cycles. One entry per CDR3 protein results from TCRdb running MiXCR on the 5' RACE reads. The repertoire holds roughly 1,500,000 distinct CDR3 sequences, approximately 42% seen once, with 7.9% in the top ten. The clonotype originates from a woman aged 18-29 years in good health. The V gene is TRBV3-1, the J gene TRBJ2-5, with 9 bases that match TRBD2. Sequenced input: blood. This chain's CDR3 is CASSLPRTSVGETQYF. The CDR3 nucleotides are TGTGCCAGCAGCCTCCCCCGGACTAGCGTAGGAGAGACCCAGTACTTC.